This TCR beta chain appears in the sequencing data of a study of early T cells in non-severe SARS-CoV-2 infection. At the level of the study: Investigators sequenced bulk RNA drawn from unsorted whole blood, and chains remained unpaired.

Unique molecular identifier tags were affixed to discrete cDNA molecules. TCRdb processed the 5' RACE reads anew with MiXCR; each CDR3 protein has one entry. The table has around 86,000 distinct CDR3 sequences, around 15% seen once. This clonotype was found many times. Its matching antigen is unknown. V was clipped by 2 bases and J by 0 bases, with 13 bases between them. The germline gives CDR1 MNHEY, CDR2 SVGAGI. CDR3 length equals 16 residues. Study-level findings and limits: VDJdb-based annotation leaned toward anti-spike CD8 responses and missed private and CD4 specificities.

The sample was whole blood. The chain is built from TRBV6-5 and TRBJ1-1; D gene unclear. This sequence was found in an adult who was a healthcare worker with PCR-confirmed SARS-CoV-2 infection or an uninfected control (not recorded which). The DNA for the CDR3 is TGTGCCAGCAGTTACCAACTGGACGGTTTGAACACTGAAGCTTTCTTT. Translation gives CASSYQLDGLNTEAFF.